These T cell receptor beta chains were read from a single sample in a study of blood T cell repertoires in COVID-19. Some clones are missing from TCRdb's copy, which holds only in-frame ones; the method was immunoSEQ multiplex PCR. Of 50,000 to 70,000 clones in the sample, about 79% were seen once. Input material: peripheral blood. The receptors were gathered from a human donor in a cohort sampled during active COVID-19. CDR3s include the opening cysteine and the closing phenylalanine or tryptophan. A D gene is named only where the DNA matches it firmly. Clone size, where shown, is once, few, many, or a class for clones that have expanded.

clone size: NA
V gene: TRBV28
J gene: TRBJ2-7
D gene: TRBD2
CDR3 DNA: TGTGCCAGCAGTTTCCCAACTAGCGGGGAAGCCTACGAGCAGTACTTC
CDR3 protein: CASSFPTSGEAYEQYF

clone size: NA
V gene: TRBV18
J gene: TRBJ2-7
D gene: NA
CDR3 DNA: TGTGCCAGCTCACCAGGGAGACAGGCGAGGGAGCAGTACTTC
CDR3 protein: CASSPGRQAREQYF

clone size: few
V gene: TRBV29-1
J gene: TRBJ1-1
D gene: NA
CDR3 DNA: TGCAGCGGCGGGGAGCAGAACACTGAAGCTTTCTTT
CDR3 protein: CSGGEQNTEAFF

clone size: NA
V gene: TRBV9
J gene: TRBJ1-4
D gene: NA
CDR3 DNA: TGTGCCAGCAGCAAAGACGGGACAAATGAAAAACTGTTTTTT
CDR3 protein: CASSKDGTNEKLFF

clone size: NA
V gene: TRBV11-2
J gene: TRBJ2-7
D gene: TRBD1
CDR3 DNA: TGTGCCAGCAGCGCCCGGGACAGGGGGTCTTACGAGCAGTACTTC
CDR3 protein: CASSARDRGSYEQYF

clone size: once
V gene: TRBV27
J gene: TRBJ2-3
D gene: NA
CDR3 DNA: TGTGCCAGCAGCCCAAAAAATCCCCACACAGATACGCAGTATTTT
CDR3 protein: CASSPKNPHTDTQYF

clone size: few
V gene: TRBV5-4
J gene: TRBJ1-1
D gene: TRBD1
CDR3 DNA: TGTGCCAGCAGCTCGAACAGGGGCGGCGCTGAAGCTTTCTTT
CDR3 protein: CASSSNRGGAEAFF

clone size: few
V gene: TRBV5-1
J gene: TRBJ2-7
D gene: NA
CDR3 DNA: TGCGCCAGCAGCTTTACAGGGACCGAGCAGTACTTC
CDR3 protein: CASSFTGTEQYF

clone size: NA
V gene: TRBV9
J gene: TRBJ2-3
D gene: TRBD2
CDR3 DNA: TGTGCCAGCAGCGTACTAGCGGGCTCTAGCACAGATACGCAGTATTTT
CDR3 protein: CASSVLAGSSTDTQYF

clone size: NA
V gene: TRBV7-6
J gene: TRBJ1-1
D gene: NA
CDR3 DNA: TGTGCCAGCAGCTTGGGGAGAGAAGCTTTCTTT
CDR3 protein: CASSLGREAFF

clone size: NA
V gene: TRBV24-1
J gene: TRBJ2-7
D gene: NA
CDR3 DNA: TGTGCCACCAGCCAGAGCGGGTTTTGGCACGAGCAGTACTTC
CDR3 protein: CATSQSGFWHEQYF

clone size: few
V gene: TRBV2
J gene: TRBJ2-5
D gene: TRBD1
CDR3 DNA: TGTGCCAGCAGTGCAAACAGGGGGACCCAAGAGACCCAGTACTTC
CDR3 protein: CASSANRGTQETQYF

clone size: NA
V gene: TRBV14
J gene: TRBJ2-7
D gene: TRBD1
CDR3 DNA: TGTGCCAGCAGCCAATGGACAGGACAGGAGCAGTACTTC
CDR3 protein: CASSQWTGQEQYF

clone size: few
V gene: TRBV11-2
J gene: TRBJ1-4
D gene: TRBD1
CDR3 DNA: TGTGCCAGCAGCCGGGGACAGGGAGCAACTAATGAAAAACTGTTTTTT
CDR3 protein: CASSRGQGATNEKLFF

clone size: NA
V gene: TRBV19
J gene: TRBJ1-2
D gene: NA
CDR3 DNA: TGTGCCAGTAGTATAGATCCGAGCGGTAGACGAACCGGCTACACCTTC
CDR3 protein: CASSIDPSGRRTGYTF

clone size: NA
V gene: TRBV5-1
J gene: TRBJ2-7
D gene: TRBD2
CDR3 DNA: TGCGCCAGCAGCGAAAGGACTAGCGGGGGTCGCTCCTACGAGCAGTACTTC
CDR3 protein: CASSERTSGGRSYEQYF

clone size: NA
V gene: TRBV29-1
J gene: TRBJ2-1
D gene: TRBD2
CDR3 DNA: TGCAGCGTTATTATAGCGGGGGTCAATGAGCAGTTCTTC
CDR3 protein: CSVIIAGVNEQFF

clone size: NA
V gene: TRBV7-2
J gene: TRBJ2-1
D gene: TRBD2
CDR3 DNA: TGTGCCAGCAGCTTAACGGGAGGGCCCTTCAATGAGCAGTTCTTC
CDR3 protein: CASSLTGGPFNEQFF

clone size: NA
V gene: TRBV4-1
J gene: TRBJ2-7
D gene: NA
CDR3 DNA: TGCGCCAGCAGCCAAGATACTAGCCTGGGCTACGAGCAGTACTTC
CDR3 protein: CASSQDTSLGYEQYF

clone size: NA
V gene: TRBV28
J gene: TRBJ2-7
D gene: NA
CDR3 DNA: TGTGCCAGCAGTTTGCAAGGGGCCGGTTACGAGCAGTACTTC
CDR3 protein: CASSLQGAGYEQYF

clone size: once
V gene: TRBV9
J gene: TRBJ1-4
D gene: TRBD1
CDR3 DNA: TGTGCCAGCAGCTACCTGGGACAGGCAAATGAAAAACTGTTTTTT
CDR3 protein: CASSYLGQANEKLFF

clone size: NA
V gene: TRBV5-4
J gene: TRBJ1-2
D gene: NA
CDR3 DNA: TGTGCCAGCAGCAAAGACAGGCATTATGGCTACACCTTC
CDR3 protein: CASSKDRHYGYTF

clone size: once
V gene: TRBV5-4
J gene: TRBJ2-1
D gene: TRBD2
CDR3 DNA: TGTGCCAGCAGCTTGGTTAGCGGGAGAAATGAGCAGTTCTTC
CDR3 protein: CASSLVSGRNEQFF

clone size: NA
V gene: TRBV5-1
J gene: TRBJ1-1
D gene: NA
CDR3 DNA: TGCGCCAGCAGCTTTCTTCCTAGGGGAGGTCGAGGTTCTGAAGCTTTCTTT
CDR3 protein: CASSFLPRGGRGSEAFF

clone size: NA
V gene: TRBV19
J gene: TRBJ2-7
D gene: TRBD1
CDR3 DNA: TGTGCCAGTAGTTTCGGGACAGGGACCTACGAGCAGTACTTC
CDR3 protein: CASSFGTGTYEQYF

clone size: NA
V gene: TRBV29-1
J gene: TRBJ1-1
D gene: NA
CDR3 DNA: TGCAGCGTCCAACAGGGTCCCACTGAAGCTTTCTTT
CDR3 protein: CSVQQGPTEAFF

clone size: NA
V gene: TRBV10-2
J gene: TRBJ2-7
D gene: TRBD2
CDR3 DNA: TGCGCCAGCAGTGAGGGGAGGGTGGGCTCCTACGAGCAGTACTTC
CDR3 protein: CASSEGRVGSYEQYF

clone size: NA
V gene: TRBV18
J gene: TRBJ2-7
D gene: NA
CDR3 DNA: TGTGCCAGCTCAGGACTAGATACAGGGGGGGAGCAGTACTTC
CDR3 protein: CASSGLDTGGEQYF

clone size: NA
V gene: TRBV3-1/TRBV3-2
J gene: TRBJ1-4
D gene: NA
CDR3 DNA: TGTGCCAGCAGCCCGCAGGGTACTAATGAAAAACTGTTTTTT
CDR3 protein: CASSPQGTNEKLFF

clone size: NA
V gene: TRBV18
J gene: TRBJ1-2
D gene: NA
CDR3 DNA: TGTGCCAGCTCAGGCGGGGAATTCTATGGCTACACCTTC
CDR3 protein: CASSGGEFYGYTF

clone size: NA
V gene: TRBV30
J gene: TRBJ1-2
D gene: TRBD1
CDR3 DNA: TGTGCCTGTCCGGAGGGACAGCGGGAGAAAAATGGCTACACCTTC
CDR3 protein: CACPEGQREKNGYTF

clone size: NA
V gene: TRBV30
J gene: TRBJ1-6
D gene: NA
CDR3 DNA: TGTGCCTGGAGTTCTCGGGAGCATTCACCCCTCCACTTT
CDR3 protein: CAWSSREHSPLHF

clone size: NA
V gene: TRBV7-2
J gene: TRBJ2-5
D gene: NA
CDR3 DNA: TGTGCCAGCAGCCTGAGGGTGGAGACCCAGTACTTC
CDR3 protein: CASSLRVETQYF

clone size: NA
V gene: TRBV28
J gene: TRBJ2-1
D gene: TRBD1
CDR3 DNA: TGTGCCAGCAGTTTAGACAGGGGGCTCAACAATGAGCAGTTCTTC
CDR3 protein: CASSLDRGLNNEQFF

clone size: NA
V gene: TRBV7-8
J gene: TRBJ2-1
D gene: TRBD2
CDR3 DNA: TGTGCCAGCAGCCCCAAGCCCGGACTAGCGGGACAAGGTGAGCAGTTCTTC
CDR3 protein: CASSPKPGLAGQGEQFF

clone size: NA
V gene: TRBV25-1
J gene: TRBJ2-7
D gene: NA
CDR3 DNA: TGTGCCAGCAGTACCCCCGGGACACCTATCTACGAGCAGTACTTC
CDR3 protein: CASSTPGTPIYEQYF

clone size: NA
V gene: TRBV2
J gene: TRBJ1-5
D gene: TRBD1
CDR3 DNA: TGTGCCAGCAGTGAAGGACAGGGGAGGCAGCCCCAGCATTTT
CDR3 protein: CASSEGQGRQPQHF

clone size: NA
V gene: TRBV27
J gene: TRBJ2-1
D gene: NA
CDR3 DNA: TGTGCCAGCAGTTTATGGGAACAGGGAGGGCCTGAGCAGTTCTTC
CDR3 protein: CASSLWEQGGPEQFF

clone size: few
V gene: TRBV18
J gene: TRBJ2-1
D gene: TRBD2
CDR3 DNA: TGTGCCAGCTCACCACGATTGGCGGGAGGGCCATACAATGAGCAGTTCTTC
CDR3 protein: CASSPRLAGGPYNEQFF

clone size: NA
V gene: TRBV11-2
J gene: TRBJ2-1
D gene: NA
CDR3 DNA: TGTGCCAGCAGCTCACGCGCCCTGGGGAGCTCCTACAATGAGCAGTTCTTC
CDR3 protein: CASSSRALGSSYNEQFF

clone size: once
V gene: TRBV6-5
J gene: TRBJ2-5
D gene: NA
CDR3 DNA: TGTGCCAGCAGTTACTCGACGGCGGGGGAGACCCAGTACTTC
CDR3 protein: CASSYSTAGETQYF

clone size: NA
V gene: TRBV9
J gene: TRBJ1-1
D gene: NA
CDR3 DNA: TGTGCCAGCAGCGTAAAGGGGCGGGGGGAAGCTTTCTTT
CDR3 protein: CASSVKGRGEAFF

clone size: NA
V gene: TRBV19
J gene: TRBJ2-7
D gene: NA
CDR3 DNA: TGTGCCAGTAGTATCCTCCAGGGCCGAGAGCAGTACTTC
CDR3 protein: CASSILQGREQYF

clone size: NA
V gene: TRBV27
J gene: TRBJ1-1
D gene: NA
CDR3 DNA: TGTGCCAGCAGTCCCAGGGATGACACTGAAGCTTTCTTT
CDR3 protein: CASSPRDDTEAFF

clone size: once
V gene: TRBV6-6
J gene: TRBJ2-5
D gene: NA
CDR3 DNA: TGTGCCAGCAGTTACAGGGGGGAGACCCAGTACTTC
CDR3 protein: CASSYRGETQYF

clone size: NA
V gene: TRBV7-2
J gene: TRBJ2-7
D gene: TRBD1
CDR3 DNA: TGTGCCAGCAGCTTTTCAGGGGGCTGGCCGAGCTCCTACGAGCAGTACTTC
CDR3 protein: CASSFSGGWPSSYEQYF

clone size: NA
V gene: TRBV19
J gene: TRBJ1-4
D gene: TRBD1
CDR3 DNA: TGTGCCACCGCTTCAGGGGGAGTAGGTAATGAAAAACTGTTTTTT
CDR3 protein: CATASGGVGNEKLFF